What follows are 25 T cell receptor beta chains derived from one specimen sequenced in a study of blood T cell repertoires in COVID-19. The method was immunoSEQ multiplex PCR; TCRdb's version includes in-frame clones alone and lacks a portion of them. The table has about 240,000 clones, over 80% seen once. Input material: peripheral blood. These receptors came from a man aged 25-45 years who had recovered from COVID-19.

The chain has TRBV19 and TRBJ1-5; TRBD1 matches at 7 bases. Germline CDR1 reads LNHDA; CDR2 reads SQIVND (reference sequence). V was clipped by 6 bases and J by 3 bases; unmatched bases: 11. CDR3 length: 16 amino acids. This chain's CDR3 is CASRPGGQEYNQPQHF. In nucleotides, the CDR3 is TGTGCCAGTAGGCCCGGCGGACAGGAATACAATCAGCCCCAGCATTTT.

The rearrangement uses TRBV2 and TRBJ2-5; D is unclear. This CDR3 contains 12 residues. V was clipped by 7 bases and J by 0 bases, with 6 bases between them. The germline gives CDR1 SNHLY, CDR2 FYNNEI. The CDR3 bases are TGTGCCAGCATGCGGTACCAAGAGACCCAGTACTTC. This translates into CASMRYQETQYF.

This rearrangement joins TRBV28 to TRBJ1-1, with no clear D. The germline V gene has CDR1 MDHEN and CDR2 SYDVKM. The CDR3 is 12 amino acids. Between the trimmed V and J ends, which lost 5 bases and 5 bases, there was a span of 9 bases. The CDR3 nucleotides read TGTGCCAGCAGTCTCGGAGAGACTGAAGCTTTCTTT. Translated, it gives CASSLGETEAFF. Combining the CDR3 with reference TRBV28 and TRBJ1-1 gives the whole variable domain DVKVTQSSRYLVKRTGEKVFLECVQDMDHENMFWYRQDPGLGLRLIYFSYDVKMKEKGDIPEGYSVSREKKERFSLILESASTNQTSMYLCASSLGETEAFFGQGTRLTVV.

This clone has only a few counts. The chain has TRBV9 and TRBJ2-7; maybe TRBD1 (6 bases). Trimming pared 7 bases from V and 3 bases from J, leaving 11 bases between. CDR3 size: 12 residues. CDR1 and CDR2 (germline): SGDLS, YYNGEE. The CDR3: CASGGQSYEQYF. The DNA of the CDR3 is TGTGCCAGCGGAGGACAGAGCTACGAGCAGTACTTC.

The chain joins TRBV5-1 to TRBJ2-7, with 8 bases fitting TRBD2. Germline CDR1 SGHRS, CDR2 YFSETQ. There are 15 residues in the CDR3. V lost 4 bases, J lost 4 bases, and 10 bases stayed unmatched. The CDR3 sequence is CASSPRGSGAYEQYF. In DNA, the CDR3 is TGCGCCAGCAGCCCCAGGGGTAGCGGGGCTTACGAGCAGTACTTC. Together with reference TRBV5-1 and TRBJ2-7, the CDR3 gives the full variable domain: KAGVTQTPRYLIKTRGQQVTLSCSPISGHRSVSWYQQTPGQGLQFLFEYFSETQRNKGNFPGRFSGRQFSNSRSEMNVSTLELGDSALYLCASSPRGSGAYEQYFGPGTRLTVT.

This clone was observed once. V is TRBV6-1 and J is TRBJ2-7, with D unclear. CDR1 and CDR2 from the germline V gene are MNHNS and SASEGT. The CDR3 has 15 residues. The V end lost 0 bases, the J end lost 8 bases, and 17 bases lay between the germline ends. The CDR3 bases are TGTGCCAGCAGTGAAGCGGTGGGCAGAGCTACGAAGCAGTACGTC. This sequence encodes CASSEAVGRATKQYV.

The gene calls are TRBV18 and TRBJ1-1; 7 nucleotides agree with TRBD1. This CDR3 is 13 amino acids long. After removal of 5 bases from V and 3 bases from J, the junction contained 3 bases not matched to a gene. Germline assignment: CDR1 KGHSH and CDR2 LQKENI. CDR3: CASSSTGDTEAFF. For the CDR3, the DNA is TGTGCCAGCTCAAGTACAGGGGACACTGAAGCTTTCTTT.

The CDR3 coding sequence is TGTGCCAGCTCATCGGGGAAGGGGGCTGAAAAACTGTTTTTT. The encoded protein is CASSSGKGAEKLFF. The rearrangement joins TRBV18 to TRBJ1-4; TRBD1 aligns across 7 bases. The CDR3 extends over 14 amino acids. CDR1 KGHSH and CDR2 LQKENI come from the germline V gene. Trimming cost V 5 bases and J 7 bases; bases outside gene matches: 7. Using reference TRBV18 and TRBJ1-4 for the parts outside the CDR3, the full variable domain is NAGVMQNPRHLVRRRGQEARLRCSPMKGHSHVYWYRQLPEEGLKFMVYLQKENIIDESGMPKERFSAEFPKEGPSILRIQQVVRGDSAAYFCASSSGKGAEKLFFGSGTQLSVL.

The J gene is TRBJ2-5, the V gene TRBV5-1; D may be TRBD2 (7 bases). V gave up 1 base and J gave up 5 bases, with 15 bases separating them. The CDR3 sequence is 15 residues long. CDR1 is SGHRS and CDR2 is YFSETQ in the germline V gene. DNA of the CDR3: TGCGCCAGCAGCTTGTCGGGGGGCCCGGATGAGACCCAGTACTTC. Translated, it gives CASSLSGGPDETQYF.

CDR3 coding DNA: TGTGCCAGCAGCTCCCTCGGGGGGGCCCCCAATGAAAAACTGTTTTTT. The encoded protein is CASSSLGGAPNEKLFF. V gene TRBV7-2 combines with J gene TRBJ1-4; D possibly corresponds to TRBD1 (6 bases). Germline CDR1 and CDR2: SGHTA and FQGNSA. V was shortened by 4 bases and J by 5 bases, with 17 bases between the two germline ends. This CDR3 contains 16 residues.

For the CDR3, the DNA is TGTGCCAGCAGCTTAGATATCTCAGGTATAGACTATGGCTACACCTTC. Protein sequence: CASSLDISGIDYGYTF. The V call is TRBV11-3, the J call TRBJ1-2; the D is unclear. Germline CDR1 reads SGHNT; CDR2 reads YENEEA. V shed 0 bases and J shed 3 bases, with 14 bases lying between them. This CDR3 is 16 amino acids long.

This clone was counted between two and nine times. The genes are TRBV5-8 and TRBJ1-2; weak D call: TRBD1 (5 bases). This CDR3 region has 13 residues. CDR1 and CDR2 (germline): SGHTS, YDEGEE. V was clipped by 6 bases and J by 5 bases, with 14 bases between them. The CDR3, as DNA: TGTGCCAGCAACTCGGACGGACAATATGGCTACACCTTC. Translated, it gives CASNSDGQYGYTF.

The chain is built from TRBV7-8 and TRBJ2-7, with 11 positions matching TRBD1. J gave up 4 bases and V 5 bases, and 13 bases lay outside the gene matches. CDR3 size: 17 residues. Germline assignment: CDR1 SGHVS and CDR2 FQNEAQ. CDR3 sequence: CASSINIGTGGMYEQYV. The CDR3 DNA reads TGTGCCAGCAGCATCAATATTGGGACAGGGGGGATGTACGAGCAGTACGTC.

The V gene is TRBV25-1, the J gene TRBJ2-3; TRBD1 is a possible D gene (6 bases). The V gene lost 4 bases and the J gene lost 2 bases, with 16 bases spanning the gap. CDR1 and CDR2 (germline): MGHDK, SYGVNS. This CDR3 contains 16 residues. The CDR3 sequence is CASSGGHLLSTDTQYF. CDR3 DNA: TGTGCCAGCAGTGGGGGACACCTACTTTCCACAGATACGCAGTATTTT.

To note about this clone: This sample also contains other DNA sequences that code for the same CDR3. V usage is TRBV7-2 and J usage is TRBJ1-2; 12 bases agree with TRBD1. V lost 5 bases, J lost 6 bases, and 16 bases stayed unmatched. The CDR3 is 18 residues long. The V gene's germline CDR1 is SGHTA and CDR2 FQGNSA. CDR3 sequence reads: CASSLSWDRGRSADGYTF. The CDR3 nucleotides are TGTGCCAGCAGCCTCAGTTGGGACAGGGGGCGCAGTGCTGATGGCTACACCTTC.

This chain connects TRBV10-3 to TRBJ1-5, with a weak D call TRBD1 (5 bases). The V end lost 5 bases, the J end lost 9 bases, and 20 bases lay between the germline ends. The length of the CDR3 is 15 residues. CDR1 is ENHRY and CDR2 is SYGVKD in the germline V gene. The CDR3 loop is CAISRGGRRDRPQHF. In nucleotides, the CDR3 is TGTGCCATCAGTAGGGGAGGGAGGAGGGATCGGCCCCAGCATTTT.

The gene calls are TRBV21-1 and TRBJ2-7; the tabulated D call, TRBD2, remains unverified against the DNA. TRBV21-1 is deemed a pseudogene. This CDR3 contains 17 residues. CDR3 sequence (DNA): TGTGCCAGCAGCAGGAGTAGCGGGGGGTTCCCCTCCTACGAGCAGTACGTC. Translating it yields CASSRSSGGFPSYEQYV.

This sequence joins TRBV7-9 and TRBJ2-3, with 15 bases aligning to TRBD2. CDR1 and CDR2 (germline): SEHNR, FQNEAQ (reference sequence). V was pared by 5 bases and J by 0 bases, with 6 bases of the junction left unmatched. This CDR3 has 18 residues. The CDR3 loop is CASSPGLAGGFSTDTQYF. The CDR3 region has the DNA TGTGCCAGCAGCCCCGGACTAGCGGGGGGGTTTAGCACAGATACGCAGTATTTT.

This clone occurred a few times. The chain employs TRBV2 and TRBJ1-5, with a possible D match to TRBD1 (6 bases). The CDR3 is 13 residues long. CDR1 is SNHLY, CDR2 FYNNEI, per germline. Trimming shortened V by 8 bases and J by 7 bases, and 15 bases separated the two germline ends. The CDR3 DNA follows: TGTGCCAGCCGAGCCAGGGGCAGACAGCCCCAGCATTTT. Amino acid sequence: CASRARGRQPQHF.

The CDR3 is CASSPGGATYEQYV. The CDR3 DNA sequence: TGTGCCAGCAGCCCGGGGGGGGCCACCTACGAGCAGTACGTC. J is TRBJ2-7 and V is TRBV14; TRBD2 agrees at 8 bases. CDR1 and CDR2 (germline): SGHDN, FVKESK. Losses at the gene ends were 4 bases for V and 2 bases for J; bases not matched to a gene: 4. The CDR3 covers 14 residues.

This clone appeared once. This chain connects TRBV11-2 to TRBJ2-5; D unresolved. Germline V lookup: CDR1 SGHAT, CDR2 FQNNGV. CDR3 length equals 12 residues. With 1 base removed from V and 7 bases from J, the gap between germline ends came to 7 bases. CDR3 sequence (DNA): TGTGCCAGCAGCTTAGTTCTAGGGACCCAGTACTTC. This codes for CASSLVLGTQYF.

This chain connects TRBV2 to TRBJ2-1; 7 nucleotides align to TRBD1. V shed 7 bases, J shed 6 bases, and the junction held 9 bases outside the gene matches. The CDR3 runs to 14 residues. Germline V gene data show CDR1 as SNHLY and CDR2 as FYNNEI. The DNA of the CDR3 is TGTGCCAGCACCCTCGAGGCAGGGGGCAATGAGCAGTTCTTC. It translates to CASTLEAGGNEQFF.

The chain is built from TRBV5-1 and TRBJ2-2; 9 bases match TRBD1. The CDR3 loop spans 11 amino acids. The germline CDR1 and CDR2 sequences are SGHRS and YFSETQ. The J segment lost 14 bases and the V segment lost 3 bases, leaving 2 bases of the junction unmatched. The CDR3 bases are TGCGCCAGCAGCTCGGGACAGGGACTGTTTTTT. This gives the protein CASSSGQGLFF.

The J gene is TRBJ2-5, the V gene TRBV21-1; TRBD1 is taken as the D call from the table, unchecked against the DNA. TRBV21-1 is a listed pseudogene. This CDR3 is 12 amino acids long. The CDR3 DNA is TGTGCCAGCAGCAATCAAAAAGAGACCCAGTACTTC. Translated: CASSNQKETQYF.

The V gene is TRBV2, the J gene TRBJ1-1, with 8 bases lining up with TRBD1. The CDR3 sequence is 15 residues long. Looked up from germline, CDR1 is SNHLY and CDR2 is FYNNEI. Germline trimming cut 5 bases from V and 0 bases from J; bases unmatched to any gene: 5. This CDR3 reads CASSRTGSLNTEAFF. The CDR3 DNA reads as TGTGCCAGCAGTAGGACAGGGTCCTTGAACACTGAAGCTTTCTTT.